Each of the 13 T cell receptor beta chains below was sequenced from the same sample in a study of blood T cells in healthy people across ages. Alongside a J-beta primer mix, a sample-barcoded 5' primer served in a second PCR lasting about 7 to 11 cycles. TCRdb independently ran MiXCR on the 5' RACE reads; one entry per CDR3 protein. The repertoire holds approximately 940,000 distinct CDR3 sequences, with 45% to 50% as singletons. Sample: blood. Receptors were obtained from a man in his thirties or forties in good health.

The CDR3 loop reads CASSHSGEIYEQYF. CDR3 in DNA: TGTGCCAGCAGCCATAGCGGTGAGATCTACGAGCAGTACTTC. The J gene is TRBJ2-5, the V gene TRBV4-2, with D perhaps matching TRBD2 (6 bases). The better agreement between TRBJ2-7 and the DNA end casts doubt on the J call. Germline V lookup: CDR1 LGHNA, CDR2 YNFKEQ. The CDR3 extends over 14 amino acids.

This clonotype turned up a few times. This chain uses TRBV15 with TRBJ2-6; D remains unclear. V lost 2 bases, J lost 1 base, and 9 bases lay in between. Germline CDR1 is LNHNV and CDR2 is YYDKDF (reference sequence). This CDR3 spans 16 amino acids. CDR3 DNA: TGTGCCACCAGCAGATCTCGTACTTCTGGGGCCAACGTCCTGACTTTC. It translates to CATSRSRTSGANVLTF. Full variable domain (missing parts from reference TRBV15 and TRBJ2-6): DAMVIQNPRYQVTQFGKPVTLSCSQTLNHNVMYWYQQKSSQAPKLLFHYYDKDFNNEADTPDNFQSRRPNTSFCFLDIRSPGLGDTAMYLCATSRSRTSGANVLTFGAGSRLTVL.

The rearrangement uses TRBV7-2 and TRBJ1-2; D is ambiguous. This CDR3 spans 14 amino acids. Between the trimmed V and J ends, which lost 1 base and 5 bases, there was a span of 11 bases. Germline CDR1 reads SGHTA; CDR2 reads FQGNSA. DNA for the CDR3: TGTGCCAGCAGCTTAGGAGGGAGAGTTTATGGCTACACCTTC. It translates to CASSLGGRVYGYTF.

For the CDR3, the DNA is TGCGCCAGCAGCCAAGTGCCCAGGACTAGCGGGGGCCAAGAGACCCAGTTCTTC. Translation: CASSQVPRTSGGQETQFF. The V gene is TRBV4-1, the J gene TRBJ2-1, with TRBD2 matching over 13 bases. Germline V CDR1 and CDR2: MGHRA, YSYEKL. CDR3 length: 18 residues. The V gene end was trimmed by 1 base and the J gene end by 13 bases; junction bases not matched to a gene: 16.

This clonotype was seen at least ten times. The J gene is TRBJ2-3, the V gene TRBV12-3 or TRBV12-4; TRBD2 aligns across 8 bases. The J segment lost 5 bases and the V segment lost 5 bases, leaving 3 bases of the junction unmatched. This CDR3 contains 13 residues. The CDR3 nucleotides are TGTGCCAGCAGTCCCGGGGGGGAAGATACGCAGTATTTT. Translation gives CASSPGGEDTQYF.

Remarks on this clonotype: This sequence may be a read error, since a much larger clone differs from it by one base. This sequence joins TRBV4-2 and TRBJ2-4; no clear D. CDR3 length: 16 residues. Per the germline V gene, CDR1 is LGHNA and CDR2 is YNFKEQ. Trimming removed 4 bases at V and 0 bases at J, with 13 bases between. CDR3 loop: CASSLRAGEAKNIQYF. As DNA, the CDR3 is TGTGCCAGCAGCCTAAGGGCAGGAGAAGCCAAAAACATTCAGTACTTC.

This rearrangement joins TRBV27 to TRBJ2-7, with unresolved D. This CDR3 region has 15 residues. V was clipped by 1 base and J by 2 bases, with 12 bases between them. In germline, CDR1 is MNHEY, CDR2 SMNVEV (reference sequence). As DNA, the CDR3 is TGTGCCAGCAGTTTATACGTCGGACGGACCTACGAGCAGTACTTC. Its translation: CASSLYVGRTYEQYF.

This clonotype was detected only a few times. The rearrangement uses TRBV20-1 and TRBJ2-3; 7 nucleotides line up with TRBD2. The V segment lost 3 bases and the J segment 6 bases; nucleotides outside the gene matches: 6. The germline gives CDR1 DFQATT, CDR2 SNEGSKA (reference sequence). The CDR3 extends over 13 amino acids. The CDR3: CSARIGEGDTQYF. DNA of the CDR3: TGCAGTGCTAGGATCGGGGAGGGGGATACGCAGTATTTT.

The V gene is TRBV12-3 or TRBV12-4, the J gene TRBJ1-4; possible D gene TRBD1, 5 bases. There are 14 residues in the CDR3. Between the trimmed V and J ends, which lost 5 bases and 10 bases, there was a span of 17 bases. CDR3: CASSPGDGGRKLFF. In DNA, the CDR3 is TGTGCCAGCAGTCCTGGGGACGGCGGGCGAAAACTGTTTTTT.

The V gene is TRBV29-1, the J gene TRBJ1-2; D is unresolved. CDR3 length equals 13 residues. V was cut by 8 bases and J by 8 bases, with 21 bases left in between. Germline V gene lookup returns CDR1 SQVTM and CDR2 ANQGSEA. The CDR3: CSLGIELNWGYTF. In DNA, the CDR3 is TGCAGCCTTGGGATCGAACTGAATTGGGGCTACACCTTC.

CDR3 DNA: TGTGCCAGCAGCCCACCCCAAGCGGGGAGCTCCTACAATGAGCAGTACTTC. Protein product: CASSPPQAGSSYNEQYF. This chain connects TRBV5-4 to TRBJ2-1; 7 nucleotides align to TRBD2. The last part of the DNA fits TRBJ2-7 better; the J call may be wrong. The CDR3 covers 17 residues. Looked up from germline, CDR1 is SGHNT and CDR2 is YYREEE (reference sequence).

This clonotype came up a few times. The V gene is TRBV12-3 or TRBV12-4, the J gene TRBJ1-1; 8 nucleotides align to TRBD1. J lost 2 bases, V lost 3 bases, and 8 bases had no gene match. This CDR3 spans 16 amino acids. This CDR3 is CASSLRRDRINTEAFF. The CDR3 nucleotides read TGTGCCAGCAGTTTGCGTCGGGACAGGATCAACACTGAAGCTTTCTTT.

The CDR3: CASRSQTYEQYF. The CDR3 DNA reads as TGTGCCAGCAGATCACAGACCTACGAGCAGTACTTC. The J gene is TRBJ2-5, the V gene TRBV7-2; D gene uncertain. TRBJ2-7 explains the end of the DNA better; the J call may be wrong. CDR1 and CDR2 (germline): SGHTA, FQGNSA. This CDR3 is built from 12 residues.